The present entry profiles one TCR beta chain with its context. The data were obtained in a study of spatial heterogeneity in lung cancer. Whole-study context: More than eight raw reads, on average, carried each unique TCR and UMI combination.

Time point reported: blood at routine non-recurrence follow-up after resection. No cell sorting; template was whole RNA from tumor, lung tissue or PBMC. The study tagged each TCR cDNA molecule with a unique molecular identifier. TCRdb re-analysed the 5' RACE reads in MiXCR, keeping a single row per CDR3 protein. The table shows around 110,000 distinct CDR3 sequences, with about 12% occurring only once. There are 14 residues in the CDR3. CDR1 is LNHNV and CDR2 is YYDKDF in the germline V gene (reference sequence). V lost 0 bases, J lost 3 bases, and 9 bases lay in between. Sequencing used PBMCs, obtained at follow-up. The chain links TRBV15 to TRBJ2-7; D gene ambiguous. The clonotype comes from a male donor with early-stage non-small cell lung cancer. The CDR3 region has the DNA TGTGCCACCAGCAGAGATCATCTGGGCTACGAGCAGTACTTC. This sequence encodes CATSRDHLGYEQYF.